This paragraph covers one TCR beta chain sequence. Time point indicated: pre-treatment sample, taken before nivolumab and TIL therapy. The tumor samples were excised metastases, mostly pleural nodules or supraclavicular lymph nodes. The data stem from a study of TIL therapy for anti-PD-1-resistant metastatic lung cancer. Germline V gives CDR1 SQVTM, CDR2 ANQGSEA. CDR3 length: 16 residues. J gave up 8 bases and V 7 bases, and 18 bases lay outside the gene matches. The immunoSEQ assay was v3. Sequenced by immunoSEQ multiplex PCR; TCRdb stores in-frame clones only, minus some. The data show around 45,000 clones, 55% to 75% seen once.

The TCR originated in a person aged 25 to 80 with non-small cell lung cancer. Sample: tumor tissue, taken at baseline. This chain uses TRBV29-1 with TRBJ2-1, with 9 bases aligning to TRBD2. The CDR3 nucleotides read TGCAGCGCACGTCCACCACCGGGGCGGGAGGGCGATGAGCAGTTCTTC. This encodes CSARPPPGREGDEQFF.